This TCR beta chain was observed in a study of T cells in tuberculosis (dated by TCRdb to the late 2010s). A note on the overall study: In the study, CD1B tetramers and high-throughput TCR immunosequencing were combined to characterize T cells specific for the mycobacterial lipid antigen glucose monomycolate (GMM). IGRA-negative adolescents, IGRA-positive adolescents with latent tuberculosis and adults with active tuberculosis, nine to ten per group, were compared in a South African clinical cohort. PBMC from active tuberculosis patients were archived either before standard anti-tuberculosis treatment began or within 7 days of the start of that treatment. The study at large found these results: Clinical samples were selected based on the availability of cryopreserved specimens, with adults included as active tuberculosis cases and adolescents included as controls. Shorter CDR3-alpha lengths in active tuberculosis patients partly drove the smaller NN-distances, and the TCR-beta difference was not statistically significant. An accuracy of approximately 90% (AUROC roughly 0.9) was reached by a classifier using the diverse GMM-specific repertoire, compared with more than 65% accuracy when GEM motif frequencies were used. Active tuberculosis TCR-alpha repertoires showed smaller mean NN-distances to GMM-specific TCRs than IGRA-negative controls, suggesting clonal expansion of these TCRs.

Measured from the cysteine to the phenylalanine, the CDR3 is 15 residues long. Just the 45-base CDR3 DNA is kept, in frame starting at base 1. Trimming removed 4 bases from V and 1 base from J; the gene matches leave 2 bases unexplained. CDR1 MDHEN and CDR2 SYDVKM are derived from the germline V gene. Concerning this clone: It has no known antigen specificity. Within one base of it there is no much larger clone, and no base qualities were kept.

Explained via the paper, the time point label denotes: new active TB diagnosis, blood taken before or within 7 days of starting treatment. The patients with active tuberculosis were newly diagnosed, HIV-seronegative South African adults aged 18 years or older. Confirmation of active tuberculosis came from positive sputum smear microscopy and/or a positive M. tuberculosis culture. Immunosequencing was performed on unsorted cryopreserved PBMC and covered roughly 100,000 T cells per clinical donor on average. The immunoSEQ multiplex PCR assay was used to generate TCR libraries, with TCR-beta and/or TCR-alpha/delta assays applied to each sample. The Illumina high-throughput platform was used to sequence the amplified TCR libraries. The study's own analysis went as follows. Clustering and dimensionality reduction relied on pairwise TCRdist distances among GMM-specific receptors from T cells that were either sorted ex vivo or expanded in vitro. Each clinical repertoire was assigned a mean NN-distance score, defined as the average TCRdist to the nearest 10% of tetramer-positive reference sequences. GEM TCR motif frequency was computed as the fraction of unique TCRs matching known GEM sequences by V/J usage and CDR3 length. Active tuberculosis was classified by linear discriminant analysis with leave-one-out cross-validation, implemented in scikit-learn. Sourced from immuneACCESS, this table was stored by TCRdb with only in-frame sequences that have V and J called. A share of the clones is absent; for the studies checked, an unresolved V gene accounts for under half, and the remainder has no known explanation. V and J calls plus clone size are reproduced from that table; the DNA served to infer D and trimming. Recorded for this sample are tens of thousands of clones; approximately 90% of them occurred a single time. The top ten hold 5.4% of the sample.

The specimen was PBMCs, collected at tuberculosis diagnosis. In this chain, TRBV28 is recombined with TRBJ2-1, with TRBD2 matching 9 junction bases. This TCR came from an adult with tuberculosis. CDR3 reads: CASSSSGISYNEQFF. The nucleotide sequence reads TGTGCCAGCAGTTCTAGCGGGATTTCCTACAATGAGCAGTTCTTC.